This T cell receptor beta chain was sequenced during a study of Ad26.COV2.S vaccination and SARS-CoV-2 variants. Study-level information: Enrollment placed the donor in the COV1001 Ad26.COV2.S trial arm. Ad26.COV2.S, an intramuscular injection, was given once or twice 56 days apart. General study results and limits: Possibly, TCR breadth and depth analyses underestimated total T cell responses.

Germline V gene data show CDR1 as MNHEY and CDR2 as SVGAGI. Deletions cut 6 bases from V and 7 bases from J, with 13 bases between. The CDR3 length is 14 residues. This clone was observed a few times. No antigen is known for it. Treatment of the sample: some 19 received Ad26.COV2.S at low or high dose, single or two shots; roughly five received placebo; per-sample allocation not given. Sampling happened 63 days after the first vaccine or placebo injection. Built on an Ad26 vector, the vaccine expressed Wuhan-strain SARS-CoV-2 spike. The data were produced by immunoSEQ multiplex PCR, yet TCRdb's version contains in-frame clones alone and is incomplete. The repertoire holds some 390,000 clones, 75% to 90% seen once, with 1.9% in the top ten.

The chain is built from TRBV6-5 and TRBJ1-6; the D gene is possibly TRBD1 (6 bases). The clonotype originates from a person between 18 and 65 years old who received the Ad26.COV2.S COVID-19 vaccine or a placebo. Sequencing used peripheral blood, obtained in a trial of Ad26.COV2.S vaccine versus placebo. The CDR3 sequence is CASRHSQGNSPLHF. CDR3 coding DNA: TGTGCCAGCAGGCATTCTCAGGGGAATTCACCCCTCCACTTT.